The present TCR beta chain was sequenced within a study of shared clonotypes between healthy human individuals. Samples underwent the assay at deep level. Produced via immunoSEQ multiplex PCR; TCRdb's table is partial and in-frame only. The data contain 1,500,000 or so clones, 98% of them singletons. Those who donated, Caucasian adults without exception, all lived in Nashville, Tennessee. This CDR3 contains 17 residues. V lost 0 bases and J lost 1, with 13 bases in between. Germline loops: CDR1 LGHNA, CDR2 YSLEER. Sequencing was done on a sample of naive CD4+ T cells sorted from blood. Noted subset: CD45RA+ positively selected. This receptor was taken from a man younger than 40 in good health. The chain joins TRBV4-3 to TRBJ2-1, with D hard to call. Here the CDR3 reads CASSQDRPGWSYNEQFF. The CDR3 nucleotides are TGCGCCAGCAGCCAAGATCGCCCGGGTTGGTCCTACAATGAGCAGTTCTTC.